A few counts support the clone carrying this T cell receptor beta chain. The data are from a study of blood T cell repertoires in COVID-19. Study-wide background: Specimens from acute and convalescent COVID-19 originated in the United States, Italy and Spain.

Clones were read by immunoSEQ multiplex PCR, and TCRdb kept only the in-frame ones, dropping some. The sample includes roughly 320,000 clones, approximately 85% of them seen just once. Trimming removed 10 bases at V and 7 bases at J, with 19 bases between. Germline V gene data show CDR1 as MNHNY and CDR2 as SVGAGI (reference sequence). This CDR3 spans 13 amino acids. The chain couples TRBV6-6 to TRBJ1-1; weak D call: TRBD1 (5 bases). Material for sequencing was peripheral blood. The clonotype was recovered from a human donor in a cohort sampled during active COVID-19. Here the CDR3 DNA reads TGTGCCACCGTTGCGACAGAATTAGATGAAGCTTTCTTT. Translating it yields CATVATELDEAFF.